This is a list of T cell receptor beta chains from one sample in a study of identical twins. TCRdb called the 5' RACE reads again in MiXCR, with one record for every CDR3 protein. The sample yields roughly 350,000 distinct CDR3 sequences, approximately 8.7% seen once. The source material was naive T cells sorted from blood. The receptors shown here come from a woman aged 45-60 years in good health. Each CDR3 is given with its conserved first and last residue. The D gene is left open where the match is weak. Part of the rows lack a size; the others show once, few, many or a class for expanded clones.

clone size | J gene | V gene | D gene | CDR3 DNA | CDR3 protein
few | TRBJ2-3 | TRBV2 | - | TGTGCCAGCAGTGAAAAGACTAGTTACACAGATACGCAGTATTTT | CASSEKTSYTDTQYF
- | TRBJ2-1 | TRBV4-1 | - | TGCGCCAGCAGCCTCGCCGAAGGTGCTAGCAGCCACAATGAGCAGTTCTTC | CASSLAEGASSHNEQFF
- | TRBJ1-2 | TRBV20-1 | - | TGCAGTGCTAGAGATGAAGGTCTTCGTGGCTACACCTTC | CSARDEGLRGYTF
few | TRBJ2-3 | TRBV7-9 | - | TGTGCCAGCAGCTTTGCGTTACAGGCTACAGATACGCAGTATTTT | CASSFALQATDTQYF
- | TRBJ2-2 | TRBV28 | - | TGTGCCAGCAGGGCGGGACGGGCGCTCCCCACCGGGGAGCTGTTTTTT | CASRAGRALPTGELFF
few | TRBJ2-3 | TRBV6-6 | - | TGTGCCAGCAGTTACCACCCGTCCAGAAATACGCAGTATTTT | CASSYHPSRNTQYF
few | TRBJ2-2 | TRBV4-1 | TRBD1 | TGCGCCAGCAGCCCATTATGGGACAGCGGCACCGGGGAGCTGTTTTTT | CASSPLWDSGTGELFF
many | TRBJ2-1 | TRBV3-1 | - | TGTGCCAGCAGCCAAGGAATACCTCTGGTCGATGAGCAGTTCTTC | CASSQGIPLVDEQFF
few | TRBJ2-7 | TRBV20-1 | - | TGCAGTGCGCAAATCCTCTCCTACGAGCAGTACTTC | CSAQILSYEQYF
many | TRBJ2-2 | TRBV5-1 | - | TGCGCCAGCAGCTTGGCCGTCGGGGAGCTGTTTTTT | CASSLAVGELFF
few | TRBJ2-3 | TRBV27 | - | TGTGCCAGCAGTTTATTTGCCGGAACTAGCACAGATACGCAGTATTTT | CASSLFAGTSTDTQYF
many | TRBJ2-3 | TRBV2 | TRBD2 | TGTGCCAGCCACGGGACTAGCGGCACAGATACGCAGTATTTT | CASHGTSGTDTQYF
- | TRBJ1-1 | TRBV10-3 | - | TGTGCCATCAGTGAACAGGGTTTAACTGAAGCTTTCTTT | CAISEQGLTEAFF
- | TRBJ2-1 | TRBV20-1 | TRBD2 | TGCAGTGCTAGAGCGGGGGGAGGAAAGAATCACAATGAGCAGTTCTTC | CSARAGGGKNHNEQFF
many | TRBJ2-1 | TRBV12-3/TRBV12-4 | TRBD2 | TGTGCCAGCAGTTACACACTAGCGGGAGGTTCGCATGAGCAGTTCTTC | CASSYTLAGGSHEQFF
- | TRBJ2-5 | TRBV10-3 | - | TGTGCCATCAGTGAGATGGCAGTCCACCAAGAGACCCAGTACTTC | CAISEMAVHQETQYF
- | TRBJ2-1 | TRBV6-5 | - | TGTGCCAGCAGCCCGAGACGGGGAGGTTACAATGAGCAGTTCTTC | CASSPRRGGYNEQFF
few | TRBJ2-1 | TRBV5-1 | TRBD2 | TGCGCCAGCAGCTTGGTTTCGGGACTAGCGGGAGGGCCGGGGGAGCAGTTCTTC | CASSLVSGLAGGPGEQFF
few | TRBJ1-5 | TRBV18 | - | TGTGCCAGCTCGCCGATCTACAGGGCCAATCAGCCCCAGCATTTT | CASSPIYRANQPQHF
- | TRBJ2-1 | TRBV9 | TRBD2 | TGTGCCAGCAGCGTAGATACTAGCGGGAGGGTCAATGAGCAGTTCTTC | CASSVDTSGRVNEQFF
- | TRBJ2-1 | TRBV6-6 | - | TGTGCCAGCAGTAACCAGGGGAACTACTACAATGAGCAGTTCTTC | CASSNQGNYYNEQFF
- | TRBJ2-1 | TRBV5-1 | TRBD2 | TGCGCCAGCAGCTTGGCCCTCCTAGCGGGAGGCAACAATGAGCAGTTCTTC | CASSLALLAGGNNEQFF
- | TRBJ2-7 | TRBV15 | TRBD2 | TGTGCCACCAGCAGACTAGCGGGCAGCTACGAGCAGTACTTC | CATSRLAGSYEQYF
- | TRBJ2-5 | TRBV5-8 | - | TGTGCCAGCAGCTTGAAGGGAGTAGAGACCCAGTACTTC | CASSLKGVETQYF
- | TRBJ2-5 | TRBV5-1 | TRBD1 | TGCGCCAGCAGCTTGGCCGGTTTGTTCGGGACAGGGCTTCGAGAGACCCAGTACTTC | CASSLAGLFGTGLRETQYF
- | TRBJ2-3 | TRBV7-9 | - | TGTGCCAGCAGCAGTAACGACGGAGATACGCAGTATTTT | CASSSNDGDTQYF
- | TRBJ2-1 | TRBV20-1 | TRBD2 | TGCAGTGCTAGAGAGGGCGGGAGGGGGTACAATGAGCAGTTCTTC | CSAREGGRGYNEQFF
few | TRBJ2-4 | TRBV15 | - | TGTGCCACCAGCAACCCCAGGGGACCCAAAAACATTCAGTACTTC | CATSNPRGPKNIQYF
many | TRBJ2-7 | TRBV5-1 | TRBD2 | TGCGCCAGCAGCTTTTTAGCGGGAGGTCACTACGAGCAGTACTTC | CASSFLAGGHYEQYF
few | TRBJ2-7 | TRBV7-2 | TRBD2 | TGTGCCAGCAGCTTGGCGAGCGGGAGGGCCGAATACGAGCAGTACTTC | CASSLASGRAEYEQYF
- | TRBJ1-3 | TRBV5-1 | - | TGCGCCAGCAGCTTCGAAGGTTCCCTAAACACCATATATTTT | CASSFEGSLNTIYF
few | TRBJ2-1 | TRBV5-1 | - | TGCGCCAGCAGCTCCCTCGCTGGGCGGGTAAACAATGAGCAGTTCTTC | CASSSLAGRVNNEQFF
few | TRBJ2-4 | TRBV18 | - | TGTGCCAGCTCACCACCGGTCTGGGACACCGAAAACATTCAGTACTTC | CASSPPVWDTENIQYF